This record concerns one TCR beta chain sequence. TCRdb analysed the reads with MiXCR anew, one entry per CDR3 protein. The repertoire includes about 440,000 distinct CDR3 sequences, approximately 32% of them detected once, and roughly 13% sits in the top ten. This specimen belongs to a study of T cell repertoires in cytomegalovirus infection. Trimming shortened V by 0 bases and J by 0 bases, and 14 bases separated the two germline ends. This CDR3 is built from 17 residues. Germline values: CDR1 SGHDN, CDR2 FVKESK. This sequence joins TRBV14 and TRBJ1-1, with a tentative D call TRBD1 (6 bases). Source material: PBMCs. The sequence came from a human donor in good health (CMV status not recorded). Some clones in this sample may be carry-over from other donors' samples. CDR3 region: CASSQDQGQPVNTEAFF. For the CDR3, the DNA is TGTGCCAGCAGCCAAGATCAAGGACAGCCGGTGAACACTGAAGCTTTCTTT.